The rows below give T cell receptor beta chains drawn from one sample of a study of post-analysis software for immune sequencing data. TCRdb re-derived calls from the PCR reads in MiXCR, one entry per CDR3 protein. The sample holds 650,000 to 850,000 distinct CDR3 sequences; about 50% are singletons and the top ten take approximately 4.5%. Sequencing used blood. These receptors all come from a girl aged 10 to 17 with multiple sclerosis. The CDR3 runs from the conserved cysteine through the conserved F or W. D genes are given only for firm matches. Not every row has a clone size; where given, it reads once, few, many or a size class.

>14|TRBJ1-6|TRBV6-2/TRBV6-3|-|-
TGTGCCAGCAGTTACTCGAGGGGGGATTCAGCCCTCCACTTT
CASSYSRGDSALHF
>15|TRBJ1-6|TRBV4-2|-|-
TGTGCCAGCAGCCAAGATCGTAAGAGGGACTCACCCCTCCACTTT
CASSQDRKRDSPLHF
>13|TRBJ1-2|TRBV2|-|once
TGTGCCAGCAGTGAACAGGCCTACTATGGCTACACCTTC
CASSEQAYYGYTF
>15|TRBJ2-7|TRBV6-1|-|few
TGTGCCAGCAGGGATAAGGCCCCGCCCTCCTACGAGCAGTACTTC
CASRDKAPPSYEQYF
>15|TRBJ1-1|TRBV9|-|-
TGTGCCAGCAGCGATAACAGGGACTTGGACACTGAAGCTTTCTTT
CASSDNRDLDTEAFF
>15|TRBJ2-5|TRBV7-2|-|-
TGTGCCAGCAGCATAGTAGCAGGCCCCCGGGAGACCCAGTACTTC
CASSIVAGPRETQYF
>15|TRBJ2-1|TRBV15|-|-
TGTGCCACCAGCAGAGATAGGGCAGCCTACAATGAGCAGTTCTTC
CATSRDRAAYNEQFF
>13|TRBJ2-7|TRBV29-1|-|few
TGCAGCGTAGGACGGCTGAGCTCCTACGAGCAGTACTTC
CSVGRLSSYEQYF
>17|TRBJ2-1|TRBV3-1|TRBD2|-
TGTGCCAGCAGCGGAGGGACTAGCGGGCTTGGGTACAATGAGCAGTTCTTC
CASSGGTSGLGYNEQFF
>13|TRBJ2-5|TRBV25-1|-|-
TGTGCCAGCAGTGATTGGGGTCAAGAGACCCAGTACTTC
CASSDWGQETQYF
>11|TRBJ2-3|TRBV3-1|-|few
TGTGCCAGCAGCCGGTCAGATACGCAGTATTTT
CASSRSDTQYF
>14|TRBJ1-1|TRBV7-6|-|-
TGTGCCAGCAGCCGGACGGACAGATACACTGAAGCTTTCTTT
CASSRTDRYTEAFF
>13|TRBJ2-7|TRBV20-1|-|-
TGCAGTGCCAAGATTAGTGGCCTCTACGAGCAGTACTTC
CSAKISGLYEQYF
>14|TRBJ1-2|TRBV7-4|-|-
TGTGCCAGCAGCCCTACCTCTGCCTACTATGGCTGCACCTTC
CASSPTSAYYGCTF
>14|TRBJ1-2|TRBV2|TRBD1|-
TGTGCCAGCAGAGGGACAGAGGGGGTCCATGGCTACACCTTC
CASRGTEGVHGYTF
>12|TRBJ2-5|TRBV29-1|-|-
TGCAGCGTGGCAGAATGGCAAGAGACCCAGTACTTC
CSVAEWQETQYF
>14|TRBJ1-2|TRBV6-1|-|once
TGTGCCAGCAACCGACGGGGGTCCGGGTATGGCTACACCTTC
CASNRRGSGYGYTF
>15|TRBJ2-7|TRBV5-4|-|few
TGTGCCAGCAGCTCCAGGACGGCGCCGTCCTACGAGCAGTACTTC
CASSSRTAPSYEQYF
>13|TRBJ1-1|TRBV29-1|-|-
TGCAGCGTTGTACAGGGACTTCGCACTGAAGCTTTCTTT
CSVVQGLRTEAFF
>16|TRBJ2-1|TRBV7-2|TRBD2|once
TGTGCCAGCAGCTTAGCCGGGACTAGCGTTTTAAATGGGCAGTTCTTC
CASSLAGTSVLNGQFF
>16|TRBJ2-1|TRBV5-1|TRBD2|-
TGCGCCAGCAGCTCCTCCGGGACTAGCGGGAACAATGAGCAGTTCTTC
CASSSSGTSGNNEQFF
>14|TRBJ2-7|TRBV20-1|-|-
TGCAGTGCCACCGTCAGCGGGTGGGCCTACGAGCAGTACTTC
CSATVSGWAYEQYF
>13|TRBJ2-7|TRBV12-3/TRBV12-4|-|-
TGTGCCAGCAGGCCAGGGCCAGGTGCCGAGCAGTACTTC
CASRPGPGAEQYF
>14|TRBJ2-5|TRBV7-2|-|-
TGTGCCAGCAGCTTTAGCTGGACTAAGGAGACCCAGTACTTC
CASSFSWTKETQYF
>14|TRBJ1-2|TRBV7-9|-|-
TGTGCCAGCACTTTGGGGGGCGAGTACTATGGCTACACCTTC
CASTLGGEYYGYTF
>13|TRBJ2-5|TRBV7-9|-|-
TGTGCCAGCAGCTTACCGGAGCAAGAGACCCAGTACTTC
CASSLPEQETQYF
>15|TRBJ2-1|TRBV7-2|-|-
TGTGCCAGCAGCTTAGGGGGGCGGGCGGTAGATGAGCAGTTCTTC
CASSLGGRAVDEQFF
>12|TRBJ2-7|TRBV10-3|-|few
TGTGCCATCGGCCCCCTAACCTACGAGCAGTACTTC
CAIGPLTYEQYF
>15|TRBJ2-7|TRBV7-9|-|-
TGTGCCAGCAGCTTACTCCCCCAGAGGGCCTACGAGCAGTACTTC
CASSLLPQRAYEQYF
>17|TRBJ1-6|TRBV3-1|-|many
TGTGCCAGCAGCCAAGATTTCGGGGGCGCGTACAATTCACCCCTCCACTTT
CASSQDFGGAYNSPLHF
>13|TRBJ2-7|TRBV29-1|TRBD1|-
TGCAGCGCAGGGAACAGGGGGCGTGACGAGCAGTACTTC
CSAGNRGRDEQYF
>14|TRBJ2-5|TRBV7-9|-|-
TGTGCCACCGGGCCTGAGGGGGTGTGGGAGACCCAGTACTTC
CATGPEGVWETQYF
>14|TRBJ2-3|TRBV12-3/TRBV12-4|-|-
TGTGCCAGCAGTTTAGGGCTCCCACGGGATACGCAGTATTTT
CASSLGLPRDTQYF
>16|TRBJ2-7|TRBV20-1|TRBD2|-
TGCAGTGCTAGACCGATAGATGCGGGAGGTACCTACGAGCAGTACTTC
CSARPIDAGGTYEQYF
>17|TRBJ2-5|TRBV5-6|TRBD1|-
TGTGCCAGCAGCTTGTCGGGGAGGACAGGGGGGAGAGAGACCCAGTACTTC
CASSLSGRTGGRETQYF
>14|TRBJ2-1|TRBV24-1|-|-
TGTGCCACCAGTGACGTTGGACCGAGCAATGAGCAGTTCTTC
CATSDVGPSNEQFF
>14|TRBJ2-7|TRBV9|-|few
TGTGCCAGCAGCGTAGCAGGGGCGGGATACGAGCAGTACTTC
CASSVAGAGYEQYF
>15|TRBJ2-7|TRBV7-2|TRBD2|few
TGTGCCAGCCGGCAAGCTAGCGGGGCCCCCTACGAGCAGTACTTC
CASRQASGAPYEQYF
>13|TRBJ2-1|TRBV20-1|TRBD1|-
TGCAGTGCTGTCCGGACAGGGGGGTATGAGCAGTTCTTC
CSAVRTGGYEQFF
>14|TRBJ2-3|TRBV29-1|TRBD2|few
TGCAGCGTTGAGGGCGGGAGCGGAACAGATACGCAGTATTTT
CSVEGGSGTDTQYF
>13|TRBJ2-3|TRBV29-1|TRBD1|-
TGCAGCGCCCGGGACAGGGACACAGATACGCAGTATTTT
CSARDRDTDTQYF
>15|TRBJ2-7|TRBV29-1|TRBD2|few
TGCAGCGTTGAAGGCGTAGGACTAGCATCCTACGAGCAGTACTTC
CSVEGVGLASYEQYF
>12|TRBJ2-7|TRBV20-1|-|-
TGCAGTGCTGCCGGGGGATCCTACGAGCAGTACTTC
CSAAGGSYEQYF
>15|TRBJ2-7|TRBV5-1|TRBD1|-
TGCGCCAGCAGAGTACAGGGGCACCTCGATTACGAGCAGTACTTC
CASRVQGHLDYEQYF
>16|TRBJ1-6|TRBV6-1|-|-
TGTGCCAGCAGTGGGTTACAGGGCTCCTATAATTCACCCCTCCACTTT
CASSGLQGSYNSPLHF
>16|TRBJ2-4|TRBV10-3|-|once
TGTGCCATCAGTGAGTCGGGGATGCTAGCCAAAAACATTCAGTACTTC
CAISESGMLAKNIQYF
>13|TRBJ2-4|TRBV30|TRBD1|-
TGTGCCTGGGGGTCGGGACAGGGAAACATTCAGTACTTC
CAWGSGQGNIQYF
>11|TRBJ2-7|TRBV29-1|TRBD1|-
TGCAGCGGCTTGACAGGGACCGAGCAGTACTTC
CSGLTGTEQYF
>12|TRBJ2-1|TRBV29-1|-|-
TGCAGCGTTGTCCAAGTTTACAATGAGCAGTTCTTC
CSVVQVYNEQFF
>16|TRBJ2-5|TRBV20-1|TRBD2|-
TGCAGTGCAAACCCACCTAGCGGGAGTGTCCAAGAGACCCAGTACTTC
CSANPPSGSVQETQYF
>14|TRBJ2-1|TRBV29-1|TRBD2|few
TGCAGCGTCCCGACTAGCGGGGTTCACAATGAGCAGTTCTTC
CSVPTSGVHNEQFF
>16|TRBJ2-5|TRBV29-1|-|-
TGCAGCGTAGCTAACTCCCACCTGACCCGGCAGGAGACCCAGTACTTC
CSVANSHLTRQETQYF
>14|TRBJ2-3|TRBV20-1|-|few
TGCAGTGCTAGAACCGGGGGCAACACAGATACGCAGTATTTT
CSARTGGNTDTQYF
>20|TRBJ2-3|TRBV5-1|-|-
TGCGCCAGCAGCTTGGTCGCAGGAGGAGTCTCCCGGACGATCACAGATACGCAGTATTTT
CASSLVAGGVSRTITDTQYF
>14|TRBJ2-5|TRBV7-9|TRBD2|-
TGTGCCACCGAGAGCGGGACCTACCAAGAGACCCAGTACTTC
CATESGTYQETQYF
>19|TRBJ2-3|TRBV5-1|TRBD2|-
TGCGCCAGCACCGCCTTATCCGGGACTAGCGGGAGGATGGCAGATACGCAGTATTTT
CASTALSGTSGRMADTQYF
>14|TRBJ1-5|TRBV20-1|-|-
TGCAGTGCTTTGGATGCCCTTAGCAATCAGCCCCAGCATTTT
CSALDALSNQPQHF
>15|TRBJ1-1|TRBV11-2|TRBD1|-
TGTGCCAGCAGCTTCAGACAGGGGGGTGGCACTGAAGCTTTCTTT
CASSFRQGGGTEAFF
>16|TRBJ2-5|TRBV20-1|TRBD2|few
TGCAGTGCTAGAGGTGGCGGTAGCGGGGTCCAAGAGACCCAGTACTTC
CSARGGGSGVQETQYF